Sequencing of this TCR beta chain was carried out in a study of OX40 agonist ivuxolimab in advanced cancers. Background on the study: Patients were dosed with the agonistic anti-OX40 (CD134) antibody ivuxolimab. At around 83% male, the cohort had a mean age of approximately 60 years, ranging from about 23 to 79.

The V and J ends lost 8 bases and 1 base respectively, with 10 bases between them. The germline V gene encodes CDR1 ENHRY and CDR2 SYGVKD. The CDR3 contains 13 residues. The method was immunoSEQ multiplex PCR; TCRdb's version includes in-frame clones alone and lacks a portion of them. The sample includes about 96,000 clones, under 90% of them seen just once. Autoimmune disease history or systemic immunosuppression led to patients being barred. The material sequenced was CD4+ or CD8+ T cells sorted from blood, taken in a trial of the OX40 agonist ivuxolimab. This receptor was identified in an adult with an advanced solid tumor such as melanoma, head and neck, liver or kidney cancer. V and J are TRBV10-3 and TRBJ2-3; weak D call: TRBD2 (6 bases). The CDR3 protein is CAIGGLRTDTQYF. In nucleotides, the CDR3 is TGTGCCATCGGGGGACTCCGCACAGATACGCAGTATTTT.